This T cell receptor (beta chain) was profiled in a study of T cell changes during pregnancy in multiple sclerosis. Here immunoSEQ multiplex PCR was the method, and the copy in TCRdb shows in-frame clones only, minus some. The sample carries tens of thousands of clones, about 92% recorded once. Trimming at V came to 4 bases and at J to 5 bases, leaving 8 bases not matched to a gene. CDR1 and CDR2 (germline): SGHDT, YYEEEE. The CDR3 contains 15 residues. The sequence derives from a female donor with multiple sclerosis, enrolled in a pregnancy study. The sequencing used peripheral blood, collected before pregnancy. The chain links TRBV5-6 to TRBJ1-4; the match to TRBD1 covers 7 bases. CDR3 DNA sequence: TGTGCCAGCAGCACCCGGGACAGAAGGAATGAAAAACTGTTTTTT. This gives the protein CASSTRDRRNEKLFF.